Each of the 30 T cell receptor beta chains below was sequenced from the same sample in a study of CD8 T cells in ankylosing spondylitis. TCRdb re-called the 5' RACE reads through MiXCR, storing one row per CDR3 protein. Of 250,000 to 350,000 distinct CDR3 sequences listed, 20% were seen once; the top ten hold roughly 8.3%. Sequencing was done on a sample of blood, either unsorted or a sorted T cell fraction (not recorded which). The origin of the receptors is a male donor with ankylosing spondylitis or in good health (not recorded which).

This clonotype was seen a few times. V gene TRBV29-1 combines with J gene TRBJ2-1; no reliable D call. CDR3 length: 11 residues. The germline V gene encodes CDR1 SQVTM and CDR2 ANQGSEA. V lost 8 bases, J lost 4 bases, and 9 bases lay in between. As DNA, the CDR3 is TGCAGCATTTCGCTTTACAATGAGCAGTTCTTC. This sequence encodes CSISLYNEQFF.

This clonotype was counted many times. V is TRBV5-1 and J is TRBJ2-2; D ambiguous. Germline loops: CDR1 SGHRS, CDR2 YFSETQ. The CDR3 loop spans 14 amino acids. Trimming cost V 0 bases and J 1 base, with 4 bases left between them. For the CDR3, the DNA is TGCGCCAGCAGCTTGGCCTGGAACACCGGGGAGCTGTTTTTT. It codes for CASSLAWNTGELFF.

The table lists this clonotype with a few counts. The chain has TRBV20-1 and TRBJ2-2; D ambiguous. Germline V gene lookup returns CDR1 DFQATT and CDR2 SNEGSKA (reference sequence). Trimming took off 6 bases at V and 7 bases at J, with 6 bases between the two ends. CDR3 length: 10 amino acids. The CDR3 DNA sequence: TGCAGTGCCCCGCACGGGGAGCTGTTTTTT. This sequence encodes CSAPHGELFF.

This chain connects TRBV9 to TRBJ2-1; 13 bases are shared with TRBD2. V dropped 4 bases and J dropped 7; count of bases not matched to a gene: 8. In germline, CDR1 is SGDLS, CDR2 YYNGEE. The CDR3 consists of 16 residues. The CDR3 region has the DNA TGTGCCAGCAGCTTTCCGGGACTAGCGGGACAGAATGAGCAGTTCTTC. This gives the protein CASSFPGLAGQNEQFF.

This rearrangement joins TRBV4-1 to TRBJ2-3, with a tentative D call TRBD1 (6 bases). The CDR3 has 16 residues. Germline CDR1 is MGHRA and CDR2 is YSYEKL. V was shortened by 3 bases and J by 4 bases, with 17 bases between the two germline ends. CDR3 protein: CASSQQRNRAADTQYF. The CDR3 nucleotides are TGCGCCAGCAGCCAGCAGAGAAACAGGGCCGCAGATACGCAGTATTTT.

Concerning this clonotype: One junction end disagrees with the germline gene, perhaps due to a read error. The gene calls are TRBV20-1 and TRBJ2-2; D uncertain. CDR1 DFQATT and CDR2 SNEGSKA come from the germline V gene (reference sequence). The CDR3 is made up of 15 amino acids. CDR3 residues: CSAGRGPANTGELFF. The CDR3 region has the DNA TGTAGTGCCGGGCGTGGGCCGGCGAACACCGGGGAGCTGTTTTTT.

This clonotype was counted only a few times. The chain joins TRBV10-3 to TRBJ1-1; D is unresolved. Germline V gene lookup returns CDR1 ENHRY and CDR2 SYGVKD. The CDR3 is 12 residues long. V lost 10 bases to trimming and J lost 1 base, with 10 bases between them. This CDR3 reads CATQIPNTEAFF. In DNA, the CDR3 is TGTGCCACCCAGATCCCGAACACTGAAGCTTTCTTT.

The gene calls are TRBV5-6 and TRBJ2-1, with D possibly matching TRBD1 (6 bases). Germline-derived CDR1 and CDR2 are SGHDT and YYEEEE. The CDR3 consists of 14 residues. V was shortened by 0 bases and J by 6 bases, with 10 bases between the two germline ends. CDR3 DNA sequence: TGTGCCAGCAGCTTGGGACAGGCGATCAATGAGCAGTTCTTC. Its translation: CASSLGQAINEQFF. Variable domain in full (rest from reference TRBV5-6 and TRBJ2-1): DAGVTQSPTHLIKTRGQQVTLRCSPKSGHDTVSWYQQALGQGPQFIFQYYEEEERQRGNFPDRFSGHQFPNYSSELNVNALLLGDSALYLCASSLGQAINEQFFGPGTRLTVL.

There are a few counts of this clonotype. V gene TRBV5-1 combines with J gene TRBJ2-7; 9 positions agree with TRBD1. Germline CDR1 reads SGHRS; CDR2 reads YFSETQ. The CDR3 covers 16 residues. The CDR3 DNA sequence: TGCGCAACCACATTGGAGGGACAGGGCGACTCCTACGAGCAGTACGTC. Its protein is CATTLEGQGDSYEQYV.

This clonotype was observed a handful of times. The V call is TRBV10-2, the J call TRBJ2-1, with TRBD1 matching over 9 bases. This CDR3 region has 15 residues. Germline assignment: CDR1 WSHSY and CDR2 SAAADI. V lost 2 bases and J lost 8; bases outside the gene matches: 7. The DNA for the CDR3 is TGCGCCAGCAGTGAGCCGGGACAGGGTCTCCATGAGCAGTTCTTC. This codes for CASSEPGQGLHEQFF.

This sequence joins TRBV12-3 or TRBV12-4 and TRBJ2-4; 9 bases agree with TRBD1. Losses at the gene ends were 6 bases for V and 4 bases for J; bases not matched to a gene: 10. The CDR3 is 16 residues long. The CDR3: CASSPNTGQGKNIQYF. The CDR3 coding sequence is TGTGCCAGCAGCCCTAATACGGGACAGGGTAAAAACATTCAGTACTTC.

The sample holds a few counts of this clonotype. Written as DNA, the CDR3 is TGCGCCAGCAGCCCCTTATGGGACAGGGACAATGAGCAGTTCTTC. It codes for CASSPLWDRDNEQFF. The chain employs TRBV5-1 and TRBJ2-1, with TRBD1 identical over 9 bases. The CDR3 totals 15 residues. V was pared by 4 bases and J by 5 bases, with 7 bases of the junction left unmatched. Germline V gene lookup returns CDR1 SGHRS and CDR2 YFSETQ. The entire variable domain, with the rest obtained from reference TRBV5-1 and TRBJ2-1, is as follows: KAGVTQTPRYLIKTRGQQVTLSCSPISGHRSVSWYQQTPGQGLQFLFEYFSETQRNKGNFPGRFSGRQFSNSRSEMNVSTLELGDSALYLCASSPLWDRDNEQFFGPGTRLTVL.

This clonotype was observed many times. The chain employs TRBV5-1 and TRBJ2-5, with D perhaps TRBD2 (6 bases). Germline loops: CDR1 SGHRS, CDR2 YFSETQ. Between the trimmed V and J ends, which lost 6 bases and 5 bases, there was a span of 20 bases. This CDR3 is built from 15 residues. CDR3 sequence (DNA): TGCGCCAGCATGGATATGGTCGGCGGGGTGGAGACCCAGTACTTC. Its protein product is CASMDMVGGVETQYF.

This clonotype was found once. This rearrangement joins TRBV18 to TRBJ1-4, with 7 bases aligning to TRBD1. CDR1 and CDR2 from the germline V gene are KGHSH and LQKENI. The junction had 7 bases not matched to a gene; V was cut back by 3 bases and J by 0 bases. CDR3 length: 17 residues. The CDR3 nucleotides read TGTGCCAGCTCACCGATTGGACAGGCGGCAACTAATGAAAAACTGTTTTTT. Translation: CASSPIGQAATNEKLFF.

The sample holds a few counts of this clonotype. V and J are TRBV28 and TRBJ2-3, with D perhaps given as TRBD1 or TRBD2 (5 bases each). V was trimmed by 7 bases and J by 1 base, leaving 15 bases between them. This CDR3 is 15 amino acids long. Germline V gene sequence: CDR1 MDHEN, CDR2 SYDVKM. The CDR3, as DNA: TGTGCCAGCAATAGTCCGCCGGGGCGCACAGATACGCAGTATTTT. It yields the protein CASNSPPGRTDTQYF.

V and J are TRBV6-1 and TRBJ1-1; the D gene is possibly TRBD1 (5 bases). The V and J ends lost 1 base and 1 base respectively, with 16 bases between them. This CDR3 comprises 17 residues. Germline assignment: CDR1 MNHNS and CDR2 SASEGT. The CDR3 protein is CASSEGGDGSWNTEAFF. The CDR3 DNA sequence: TGTGCCAGCAGTGAAGGAGGGGATGGATCTTGGAACACTGAAGCTTTCTTT.

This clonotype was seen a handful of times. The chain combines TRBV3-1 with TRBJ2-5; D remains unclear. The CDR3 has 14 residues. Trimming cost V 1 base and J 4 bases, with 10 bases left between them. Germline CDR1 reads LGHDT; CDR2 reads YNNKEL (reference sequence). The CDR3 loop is CASSQGSTRETQYF. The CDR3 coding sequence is TGTGCCAGCAGCCAAGGCTCCACGAGAGAGACCCAGTACTTC.

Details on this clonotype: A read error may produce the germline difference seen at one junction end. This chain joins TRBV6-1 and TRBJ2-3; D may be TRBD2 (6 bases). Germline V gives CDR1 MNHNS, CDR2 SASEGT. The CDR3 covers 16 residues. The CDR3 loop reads CASREVRGISTDTQYF. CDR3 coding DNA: TGTGCCAGCCGTGAGGTACGCGGGATTAGCACAGATACGCAGTATTTT.

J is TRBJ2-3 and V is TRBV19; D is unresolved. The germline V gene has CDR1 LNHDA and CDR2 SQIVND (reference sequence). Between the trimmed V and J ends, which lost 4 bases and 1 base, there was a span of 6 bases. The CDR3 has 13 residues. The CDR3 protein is CASSTRRTDTQYF. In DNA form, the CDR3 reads TGTGCCAGTAGTACCAGGCGCACAGATACGCAGTATTTT.

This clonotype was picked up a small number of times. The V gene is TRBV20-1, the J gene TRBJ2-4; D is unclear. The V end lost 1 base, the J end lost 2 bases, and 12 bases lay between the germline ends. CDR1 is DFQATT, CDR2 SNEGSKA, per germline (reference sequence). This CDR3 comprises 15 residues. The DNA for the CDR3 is TGCAGTGCTAGAGTTGTCGGCGGAACCAAAAACATTCAGTACTTC. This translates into CSARVVGGTKNIQYF.

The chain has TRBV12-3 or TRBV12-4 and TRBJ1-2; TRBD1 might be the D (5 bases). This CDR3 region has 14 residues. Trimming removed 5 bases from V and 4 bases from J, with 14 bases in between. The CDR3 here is CASSGPGRAYGYTF. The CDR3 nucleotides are TGTGCCAGCAGTGGTCCAGGGCGGGCCTATGGCTACACCTTC.

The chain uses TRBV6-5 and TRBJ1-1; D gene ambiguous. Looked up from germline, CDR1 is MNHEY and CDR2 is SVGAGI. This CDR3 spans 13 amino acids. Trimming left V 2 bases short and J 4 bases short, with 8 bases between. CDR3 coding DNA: TGTGCCAGCAGTTACGGGCAGGCCACTGAAGCTTTCTTT. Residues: CASSYGQATEAFF.

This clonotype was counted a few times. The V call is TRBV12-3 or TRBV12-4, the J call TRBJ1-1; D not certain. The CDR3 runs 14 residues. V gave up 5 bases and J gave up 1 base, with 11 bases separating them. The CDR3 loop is CASSQETPNTEAFF. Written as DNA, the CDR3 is TGTGCCAGCAGTCAAGAGACACCGAACACTGAAGCTTTCTTT.

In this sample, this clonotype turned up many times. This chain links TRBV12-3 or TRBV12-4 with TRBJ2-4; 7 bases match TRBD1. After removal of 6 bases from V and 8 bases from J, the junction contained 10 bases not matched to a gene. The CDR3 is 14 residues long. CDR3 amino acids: CASRKDREQDIQYF. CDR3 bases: TGTGCCAGCAGGAAAGACAGGGAACAGGACATTCAGTACTTC.

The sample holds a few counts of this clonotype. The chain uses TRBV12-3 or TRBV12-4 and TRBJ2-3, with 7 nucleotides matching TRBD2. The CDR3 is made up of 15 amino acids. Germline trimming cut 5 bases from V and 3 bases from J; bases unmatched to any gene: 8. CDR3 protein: CASSRRSSGTDTQYF. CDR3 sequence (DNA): TGTGCCAGCAGTCGCCGTTCTAGCGGAACAGATACGCAGTATTTT.

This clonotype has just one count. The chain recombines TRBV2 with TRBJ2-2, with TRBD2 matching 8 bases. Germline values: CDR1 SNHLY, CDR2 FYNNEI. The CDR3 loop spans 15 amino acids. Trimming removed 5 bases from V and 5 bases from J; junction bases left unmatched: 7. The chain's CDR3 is CASSSGGAVTGELFF. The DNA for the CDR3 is TGTGCCAGCAGTTCCGGGGGGGCCGTGACCGGGGAGCTGTTTTTT.

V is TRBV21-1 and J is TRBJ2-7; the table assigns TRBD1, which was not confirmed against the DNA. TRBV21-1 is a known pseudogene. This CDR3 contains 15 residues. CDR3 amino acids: CATLSDRGSPYEQYV. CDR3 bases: TGTGCCACCCTTAGTGACAGGGGTTCCCCCTACGAGCAGTACGTC.

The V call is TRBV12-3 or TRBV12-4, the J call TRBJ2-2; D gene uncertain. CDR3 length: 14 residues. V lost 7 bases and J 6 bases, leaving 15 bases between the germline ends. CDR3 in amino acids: CASTPSVVAGELFF. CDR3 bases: TGTGCCAGCACCCCATCAGTGGTCGCCGGGGAGCTGTTTTTT.

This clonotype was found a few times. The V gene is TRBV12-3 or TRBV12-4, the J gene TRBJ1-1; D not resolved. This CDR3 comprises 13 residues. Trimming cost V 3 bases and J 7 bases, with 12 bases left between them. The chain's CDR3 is CASSFGAVGEAFF. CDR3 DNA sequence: TGTGCCAGCAGTTTCGGCGCGGTCGGTGAAGCTTTCTTT.

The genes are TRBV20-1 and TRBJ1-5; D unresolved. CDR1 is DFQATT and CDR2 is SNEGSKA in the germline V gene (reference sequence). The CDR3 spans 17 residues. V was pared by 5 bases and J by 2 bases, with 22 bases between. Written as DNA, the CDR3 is TGCAGTGCTCCCCAAATGGGAGGGTTGAGCGGCAATCAGCCCCAGCATTTT. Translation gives CSAPQMGGLSGNQPQHF.